A single sample is the source of the 25 T cell receptor beta chains below, sequenced in a study of blood T cells in healthy people across ages (dated by TCRdb to between 2015 and 2016). Receptors were amplified or captured by 5' RACE. The run used an Illumina HiSeq 2500. A second PCR of roughly 6 to 12 cycles was performed with a sample-barcoded 5' primer and a J-beta primer mix. TCRdb applied fastp at Q25 and MiXCR to the public reads, then kept only in-frame beta chains. Each entry is one CDR3 protein sequence, shown with its most common DNA and genes. The sample yields some 1.1 million distinct CDR3 sequences; 35% to 40% were counted once. The biggest ten clones account for around 13% of the sample. The sequenced material came from blood. The receptors originated from a man younger than 35 in good health.

The chain recombines TRBV18 with TRBJ1-4, with D possibly TRBD1 on 5 matching bases. CDR1 is KGHSH, CDR2 LQKENI, per germline. The CDR3 totals 14 residues. The V end lost 3 bases, the J end lost 7 bases, and 12 bases lay between the germline ends. DNA of the CDR3: TGTGCCAGCTCACCTCGGCAGGGTGGTGAAAAACTGTTTTTT. It specifies CASSPRQGGEKLFF.

The gene calls are TRBV5-1 and TRBJ2-2; D not certain. V lost 6 bases and J 1 base, leaving 13 bases between the germline ends. The CDR3 contains 15 residues. In germline, CDR1 is SGHRS, CDR2 YFSETQ. The CDR3 nucleotides read TGCGCCAGCACCCTACGCCGGAAGAACACCGGGGAGCTGTTTTTT. Translating it yields CASTLRRKNTGELFF. Variable domain in full (rest from reference TRBV5-1 and TRBJ2-2): KAGVTQTPRYLIKTRGQQVTLSCSPISGHRSVSWYQQTPGQGLQFLFEYFSETQRNKGNFPGRFSGRQFSNSRSEMNVSTLELGDSALYLCASTLRRKNTGELFFGEGSRLTVL.

V is TRBV12-5 and J is TRBJ1-6; TRBD1 agrees at 7 bases. CDR1 LGHNT and CDR2 FRNRAP come from the germline V gene. V dropped 6 bases and J dropped 7; count of bases not matched to a gene: 6. The CDR3 consists of 14 residues. CDR3 region: CASGTGSGNSPLHF. Written as DNA, the CDR3 is TGTGCTAGTGGGACAGGGAGTGGAAATTCACCCCTCCACTTT.

V and J are TRBV20-1 and TRBJ1-1, with D hard to call. The CDR3 covers 12 residues. Germline V gene sequence: CDR1 DFQATT, CDR2 SNEGSKA (reference sequence). The V gene lost 1 base and the J gene lost 7 bases, with 10 bases spanning the gap. CDR3 loop: CSARVGKSEAFF. CDR3 sequence (DNA): TGCAGTGCTAGAGTCGGTAAGAGTGAAGCTTTCTTT.

A few counts support this clonotype. This rearrangement joins TRBV27 to TRBJ2-3; 7 bases map to TRBD2. CDR1 is MNHEY, CDR2 SMNVEV, per germline (reference sequence). J was trimmed by 5 bases and V by 7 bases; bases with no gene match: 3. CDR3 length: 12 residues. CDR3 sequence reads: CASTPGGDTQYF. DNA of the CDR3: TGTGCCAGCACTCCGGGGGGAGATACGCAGTATTTT.

CDR3 in amino acids: CASSLVKGAEELGYTF. Here the CDR3 DNA reads TGTGCCAGCAGCTTAGTTAAAGGGGCAGAGGAGCTCGGCTACACCTTC. The genes are TRBV7-2 and TRBJ1-2, with D possibly matching TRBD1 (5 bases). Trimming removed 1 base at V and 8 bases at J, with 20 bases between. The CDR3 runs to 16 residues. Germline V CDR1 and CDR2: SGHTA, FQGNSA.

Note on this clonotype: A single base separates this from a much larger clone, so it may be a read error. The chain combines TRBV5-1 with TRBJ2-3, with D possibly TRBD2 on 6 matching bases. The CDR3 is 15 amino acids. CDR1 and CDR2 from the germline V gene are SGHRS and YFSETQ. The CDR3 loop is CAGSLSGGYTDTQYF. CDR3 in DNA: TGCGCCGGCAGCTTGTCCGGGGGATACACAGATACGCAGTATTTT.

This clonotype was picked up many times. The rearrangement links TRBV4-2 to TRBJ2-3, with D perhaps given as TRBD1 or TRBD2 (5 bases each). V gave up 0 bases and J gave up 6 bases, with 16 bases separating them. This CDR3 spans 16 amino acids. Germline assignment: CDR1 LGHNA and CDR2 YNFKEQ. The CDR3, as DNA: TGTGCCAGCAGCCAAGAATTTAGGCAGGGCGGGGATACGCAGTATTTT. Amino acids: CASSQEFRQGGDTQYF.

Of note for this clonotype: The junction and the germline gene differ at one end; a read error may be behind it. V gene TRBV11-1 combines with J gene TRBJ2-2; possible D gene TRBD2, 5 bases. Germline lookup yields CDR1 SGHAT and CDR2 FQDESV (reference sequence). There are 14 residues in the CDR3. The CDR3 DNA follows: TGTGCCAGCAGCCGAAAGCCGAAGGTCGGGGAACTGTTTTTT. It specifies CASSRKPKVGELFF.

For this clonotype: At one boundary the junction diverges from the germline segment, which might be a read error. This chain links TRBV20-1 with TRBJ1-4; D may be TRBD1 (6 bases). The CDR3 covers 13 residues. Germline V lookup: CDR1 DFQATT, CDR2 SNEGSKA (reference sequence). CDR3 in amino acids: CSARAGVEEKLFF. The CDR3 DNA reads TGCAGTGCTAGAGCAGGGGTTGAGGAAAAGCTGTTTTTT.

Concerning this clonotype: This may come from a read error, since a much larger clone is one base off. The chain carries TRBV4-2 and TRBJ2-3, with 10 positions matching TRBD2. This CDR3 is built from 16 residues. The germline CDR1 and CDR2 sequences are LGHNA and YNFKEQ. DNA for the CDR3: TGTGCCAGCAGCCCAGCCGGGACTAGCGATACAGATACGCGGTATTTT. It translates to CASSPAGTSDTDTRYF.

This clonotype was seen only a few times. The V and J genes are TRBV29-1 and TRBJ2-1; 9 bases line up with TRBD1. Germline V lookup: CDR1 SQVTM, CDR2 ANQGSEA. V was clipped by 6 bases and J by 3 bases; unmatched bases: 9. The CDR3 consists of 15 residues. The CDR3, as DNA: TGCAGCGTCGAGATCCGGGACAGGGACTACAATGAGCAGTTCTTC. It yields the protein CSVEIRDRDYNEQFF.

This clonotype was recorded a few times. This chain links TRBV12-3 or TRBV12-4 with TRBJ2-2; D call uncertain. V lost 5 bases, J lost 6 bases, and 10 bases lay in between. The CDR3 has 13 residues. CDR3: CASSPFGSGELFF. DNA of the CDR3: TGTGCCAGCAGTCCATTCGGGTCCGGGGAGCTGTTTTTT.

The chain has TRBV20-1 and TRBJ1-2, with 9 bases matching TRBD1. This CDR3 comprises 13 residues. Germline CDR1 DFQATT, CDR2 SNEGSKA (reference sequence). V shed 5 bases and J 7 bases; nucleotides not matched to a gene: 8. The CDR3 coding sequence is TGCAGTGCTGGGGACAGGGCGATAGGTGGCTACACCTTC. This sequence encodes CSAGDRAIGGYTF.

The chain joins TRBV15 to TRBJ2-3; no clear D. V dropped 1 base and J dropped 2 bases, with 13 bases sitting between them. The CDR3 has 16 amino acids. In germline, CDR1 is LNHNV, CDR2 YYDKDF (reference sequence). In DNA form, the CDR3 reads TGTGCCACCAGCAGAGGTTACGGTTCAGACACAGATACGCAGTATTTT. Translation: CATSRGYGSDTDTQYF.

This chain joins TRBV5-5 and TRBJ2-1; D possibly corresponds to TRBD2 (6 bases). Germline V gene data show CDR1 as SGHKS and CDR2 as YYEKEE (reference sequence). CDR3 length: 12 amino acids. Trimming left V 0 bases short and J 15 bases short, with 13 bases between. CDR3 protein: CASSLGAGKRFF. The CDR3 bases are TGTGCCAGCAGCTTGGGGGCGGGGAAGAGGTTCTTC.

In this sample, this clonotype turned up a few times. The chain carries TRBV25-1 and TRBJ1-4, with D unclear. The ends were cut back, 4 bases at V and 5 bases at J, with 14 bases in the middle. Germline CDR1 reads MGHDK; CDR2 reads SYGVNS. This CDR3 comprises 15 residues. CDR3 residues: CASSAPTDLNEKLFF. The CDR3 DNA reads as TGTGCCAGCAGTGCGCCGACGGACCTAAATGAAAAACTGTTTTTT.

The chain recombines TRBV6-6 with TRBJ1-1, with D possibly TRBD1 on 5 matching bases. This CDR3 is 14 amino acids long. V was shortened by 5 bases and J by 3 bases, with 13 bases between the two germline ends. Germline values: CDR1 MNHNY, CDR2 SVGAGI (reference sequence). The CDR3 bases are TGTGCCAGCAGTGCCCGGGAAGGGGACACTGAAGCTTTCTTT. The encoded protein is CASSAREGDTEAFF.

This clonotype turned up a few times. The chain carries TRBV6-6 and TRBJ1-2; TRBD1 might be the D (5 bases). Germline CDR1 is MNHNY and CDR2 is SVGAGI (reference sequence). With 5 bases removed from V and 5 bases from J, the gap between germline ends came to 12 bases. This CDR3 is 13 amino acids long. This CDR3 reads CASSAQGEYGYTF. The DNA of the CDR3 is TGTGCCAGCAGTGCCCAGGGCGAGTATGGCTACACCTTC.

A few counts support this clonotype. The chain carries TRBV27 and TRBJ1-1; no firm D call. Germline CDR1 MNHEY, CDR2 SMNVEV (reference sequence). The CDR3 runs to 14 residues. Trimming removed 4 bases at V and 1 base at J, with 10 bases between. The CDR3 DNA follows: TGTGCCAGCAGTTGGCGCGAAGGGAACACTGAAGCTTTCTTT. Encoded protein: CASSWREGNTEAFF.

This clonotype was detected only a few times. J is TRBJ2-7 and V is TRBV13; a possible D gene is TRBD1 (6 bases). Germline CDR1 and CDR2: PRHDT and FYEKMQ (reference sequence). Trimming removed 4 bases at V and 2 bases at J, with 12 bases between. The length of the CDR3 is 14 residues. In DNA, the CDR3 is TGTGCCAGCAGCTCAAACAGGGTAACCTACGAGCAGTACTTC. Encoded protein: CASSSNRVTYEQYF.

The chain joins TRBV3-1 to TRBJ2-1; TRBD2 matches 9 bases. J gave up 8 bases and V 4 bases, and 12 bases lay outside the gene matches. The CDR3 is made up of 16 amino acids. Germline CDR1 reads LGHDT; CDR2 reads YNNKEL (reference sequence). The CDR3 bases are TGTGCCAGCAGCCCCGTAGCGGGACTAGCAGGCGATGAGCAGTTCTTC. Residues: CASSPVAGLAGDEQFF.

A remark on this clonotype: This may come from a read error, since a much larger clone is one base off. The rearrangement uses TRBV4-3 and TRBJ2-1; 9 bases are a match to TRBD2. The J call may be mistaken, given a closer DNA end match to TRBJ2-7. CDR1 and CDR2 from the germline V gene are LGHNA and YSLEER. CDR3 length: 17 amino acids. In nucleotides, the CDR3 is TGCGCCAGCAGCCAAGCGTCTAGCGGGGTCTCCTACAATGAGCAGTACTTC. Its translation is CASSQASSGVSYNEQYF.

Of note for this clonotype: At one of its ends the junction is not consistent with the germline gene, which may arise from a read error. This chain uses TRBV6-1 with TRBJ1-2; D is unclear. The CDR3 is 12 residues long. The germline V gene has CDR1 MNHNS and CDR2 SASEGT. CDR3 coding DNA: TGTGCCAACAGTGAGAGCAGCTATGGCTACACCTTC. This encodes CANSESSYGYTF.

This chain joins TRBV2 and TRBJ2-3, with TRBD2 matching 8 bases. J lost 4 bases, V lost 7 bases, and 7 bases had no gene match. CDR1 and CDR2 from the germline V gene are SNHLY and FYNNEI. CDR3 length: 14 residues. The CDR3 reads CASTRDGGADTQYF. In DNA form, the CDR3 reads TGTGCCAGCACCCGGGACGGGGGGGCAGATACGCAGTATTTT.